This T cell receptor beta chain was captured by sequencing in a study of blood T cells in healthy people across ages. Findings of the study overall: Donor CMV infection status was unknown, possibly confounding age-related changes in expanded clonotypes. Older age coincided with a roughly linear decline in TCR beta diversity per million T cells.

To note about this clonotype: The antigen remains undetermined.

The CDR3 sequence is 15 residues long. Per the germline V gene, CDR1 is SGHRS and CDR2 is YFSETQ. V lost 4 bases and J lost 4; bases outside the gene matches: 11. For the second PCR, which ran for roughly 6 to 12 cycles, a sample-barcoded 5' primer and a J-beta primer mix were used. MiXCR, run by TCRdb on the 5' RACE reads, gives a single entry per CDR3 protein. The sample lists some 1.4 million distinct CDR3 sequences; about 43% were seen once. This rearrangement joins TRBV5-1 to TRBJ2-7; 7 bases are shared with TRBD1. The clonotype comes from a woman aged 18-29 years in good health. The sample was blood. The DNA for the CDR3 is TGCGCCAGCAGCCCGCTCCCCCCACAGGGGTACGAGCAGTACTTC. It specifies CASSPLPPQGYEQYF. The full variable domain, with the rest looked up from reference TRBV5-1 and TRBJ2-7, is KAGVTQTPRYLIKTRGQQVTLSCSPISGHRSVSWYQQTPGQGLQFLFEYFSETQRNKGNFPGRFSGRQFSNSRSEMNVSTLELGDSALYLCASSPLPPQGYEQYFGPGTRLTVT.